The TCR beta chain described here comes from a study of blood T cell repertoires in COVID-19. Using immunoSEQ multiplex PCR, the repertoire was profiled, and TCRdb retains in-frame clones only, with some absent. The data show 50,000 to 75,000 clones, with roughly 87% seen just once and around 5.5% held by the top ten. V dropped 1 base and J dropped 1; count of bases not matched to a gene: 0. The length of the CDR3 is 14 residues. CDR1 and CDR2 (germline): SGHTA, FQGTGA. The sample comprised peripheral blood. The chain couples TRBV7-3 to TRBJ2-7; 8 nucleotides match TRBD1. The clonotype originates from an elderly man in a cohort sampled during active COVID-19. CDR3 bases: TGTGCCAGCAGCTTAAACAGGGGGTCCTACGAGCAGTACTTC. It is translated as CASSLNRGSYEQYF. The full variable domain, rest sourced from reference TRBV7-3 and TRBJ2-7, is GAGVSQTPSNKVTEKGKYVELRCDPISGHTALYWYRQSLGQGPEFLIYFQGTGAADDSGLPNDRFFAVRPEGSVSTLKIQRTERGDSAVYLCASSLNRGSYEQYFGPGTRLTVT.